This is a list of T cell receptor beta chains from one sample in a study of T cells in localized non-small cell lung cancer. Using immunoSEQ multiplex PCR, the repertoire was profiled, and TCRdb retains in-frame clones only, with some absent. The sample includes tens of thousands of clones, roughly 85% of them seen just once. Sequences were derived from peripheral blood, sampled before any cancer treatment. Receptor source: a male donor aged 60 or older with stage III squamous cell lung carcinoma. CDR3s include the opening cysteine and the closing phenylalanine or tryptophan. Each record gives: clone size, V gene, J gene, CDR3 protein. Clone size, where shown, is once, few, many, or a class for clones that have expanded.

abundance: .
v_gene: TRBV7-8
j_gene: TRBJ2-7
CDR3aa: CASSPDTSYEQYF

abundance: .
v_gene: TRBV7-9
j_gene: TRBJ2-2
CDR3aa: CASSLGVDTGELFF

abundance: .
v_gene: TRBV7-6
j_gene: TRBJ2-7
CDR3aa: CASSPRGQGFYEQYF

abundance: .
v_gene: TRBV6-5
j_gene: TRBJ2-7
CDR3aa: CASSYSDGQAYEQYF

abundance: .
v_gene: TRBV9
j_gene: TRBJ1-2
CDR3aa: CASSFSFEFLLDGGYTF

abundance: .
v_gene: TRBV6-5
j_gene: TRBJ1-1
CDR3aa: CASSYNRDTEAFF

abundance: .
v_gene: TRBV5-5
j_gene: TRBJ2-5
CDR3aa: CASSRAQETQYF

abundance: few
v_gene: TRBV6-5
j_gene: TRBJ1-6
CDR3aa: CASSSHRQGFNSPLHF

abundance: .
v_gene: TRBV9
j_gene: TRBJ2-7
CDR3aa: CASSPQGGQGYHEQYF

abundance: .
v_gene: TRBV28
j_gene: TRBJ1-5
CDR3aa: CAAERVGHQPQHF

abundance: .
v_gene: TRBV27
j_gene: TRBJ1-4
CDR3aa: CASGGTGTNEKLFF

abundance: .
v_gene: TRBV28
j_gene: TRBJ2-1
CDR3aa: CASSSGAGSFYNEQFF

abundance: .
v_gene: TRBV18
j_gene: TRBJ1-4
CDR3aa: CASSLTGARNEKLFF

abundance: .
v_gene: TRBV7-3
j_gene: TRBJ2-2
CDR3aa: CASSNARGELFF

abundance: .
v_gene: TRBV7-2
j_gene: TRBJ1-2
CDR3aa: CASSLASPASNYGYTF

abundance: .
v_gene: TRBV19
j_gene: TRBJ2-5
CDR3aa: CASSIRQGHQETQYF

abundance: .
v_gene: TRBV5-6
j_gene: TRBJ1-1
CDR3aa: CASSLGLNTEAFF

abundance: .
v_gene: TRBV27
j_gene: TRBJ2-7
CDR3aa: CASSAGQGLGQYF

abundance: .
v_gene: TRBV28
j_gene: TRBJ1-5
CDR3aa: CASSFSPQPQHF

abundance: .
v_gene: TRBV7-3
j_gene: TRBJ2-1
CDR3aa: CASSLWSSGSPSYNEQFF

abundance: .
v_gene: TRBV5-1
j_gene: TRBJ2-7
CDR3aa: CASTLMDSSYEQYF

abundance: .
v_gene: TRBV10-3
j_gene: TRBJ1-1
CDR3aa: CAISEPTALNTEAFF

abundance: .
v_gene: TRBV12-5
j_gene: TRBJ2-3
CDR3aa: CASALGRGHSTDTQYF

abundance: .
v_gene: TRBV6-5
j_gene: TRBJ2-5
CDR3aa: CATNTGGGGLETQYF

abundance: .
v_gene: TRBV6-1
j_gene: TRBJ1-1
CDR3aa: CASSEEPAAISTEAFF

abundance: .
v_gene: TRBV7-6
j_gene: TRBJ2-7
CDR3aa: CASSPLSRGGAGEQYF

abundance: few
v_gene: TRBV19
j_gene: TRBJ2-1
CDR3aa: CASATGSSYNEQFF

abundance: .
v_gene: TRBV2
j_gene: TRBJ2-1
CDR3aa: CASRGRLAGFNEQFF

abundance: .
v_gene: TRBV7-6
j_gene: TRBJ1-6
CDR3aa: CASSLGAQGANSPLHF

abundance: .
v_gene: TRBV4-1
j_gene: TRBJ2-2
CDR3aa: CASSQWPEELFF

abundance: .
v_gene: TRBV5-6
j_gene: TRBJ2-2
CDR3aa: CASSLSLPGELFF

abundance: .
v_gene: TRBV7-9
j_gene: TRBJ2-1
CDR3aa: CASSRRLAGGFNEQFF

abundance: .
v_gene: TRBV19
j_gene: TRBJ1-1
CDR3aa: CASRAGTAGGLGSEAFF

abundance: .
v_gene: TRBV5-4
j_gene: TRBJ1-2
CDR3aa: CASSPIGEIYGYTF

abundance: .
v_gene: TRBV2
j_gene: TRBJ1-6
CDR3aa: CASSDGGRLSPLHF

abundance: few
v_gene: TRBV4-3
j_gene: TRBJ1-1
CDR3aa: CASSQDRVINTEAFF